The TCR beta chain under discussion was sequenced for a study of beta chain features in type 1 diabetes. Study-level background: There were approximately 100,000,000 sorted cells examined across all samples. General study points: Shortening that was moderate but significant affected the TCRB CDR3s of Type 1 diabetes patients in all four CD4+ subsets.

The CDR3 is made up of 14 amino acids. Germline CDR1 reads SGHNT; CDR2 reads YYREEE (reference sequence). V was cut by 0 bases and J by 2 bases, with 8 bases left in between. To note about this clone: Its matching antigen is unknown.

Every isolated RNA sample was fully reverse transcribed, so sequencing captured expressed TCRB transcripts. The repertoire was sequenced with immunoSEQ multiplex PCR; TCRdb's copy has only in-frame clones and lacks some. The top ten hold 0.02% to 0.025% of the sample, which has 860,000 or so clones, 17% seen once. The authors sorted CD4+ naive, central memory, regulatory and stem cell-like memory cells via CD45RO/CCR7/CD25/CD127/CD95/CD27. This sequence joins TRBV5-4 and TRBJ1-2; D is unclear. This receptor was obtained from a woman aged 18-29 years in good health. The sample taken for sequencing was naive CD4+ T cells from blood. CDR3 in amino acids: CASSLAGANYGYTF. The CDR3 bases are TGTGCCAGCAGCTTGGCCGGTGCGAACTATGGCTACACCTTC.